This T cell receptor (beta chain) appears in the sequencing data of a study of T cells after yellow fever vaccination. Study-level information: Low-cell-number fractions underwent preparation using SMART-Seq v4 Ultra Low Input.

Details on this clonotype: What it binds is not known.

Synthesis of TCR cDNA relied on 5'RACE template switching, which attached a universal primer site and UMIs. A single record per CDR3 protein comes from TCRdb applying MiXCR to the 5' RACE reads. Of about 330,000 distinct CDR3 sequences in the sample, 6.8% were seen once. Study-wide findings and caveats: Contamination of FACS-sorted repertoires by abundant clonotypes from the bulk population could occur. Booster sampling recovered most clones from primary vaccination (under 98% CD4, approximately 90% CD8).

The CDR3 is made up of 19 amino acids. Germline values: CDR1 ENHRY, CDR2 SYGVKD. Trimming left V 1 base short and J 0 bases short, with 18 bases between. Sequenced material: PBMCs, taken approximately 40 days after the first yellow fever vaccination. This receptor was identified in a man between 18 and 29 years old who received the YFV17D yellow fever vaccine. The chain combines TRBV10-3 with TRBJ2-2; the D gene is possibly TRBD1 (5 bases). The CDR3 spells CAISEWTPNIRPNTGELFF. The CDR3 DNA reads TGTGCCATCAGTGAGTGGACACCAAATATAAGGCCGAACACCGGGGAGCTGTTTTTT.